One and the same sample provided the 22 T cell receptor beta chains below, sequenced in a study of blood T cells in healthy people across ages (dated by TCRdb to the mid-2010s). Receptors were amplified or captured by 5' RACE. Sequencing took place on an Illumina HiSeq 2500. A second PCR of about 6 to 12 cycles was run with a J-beta primer mix and a sample-barcoded 5' primer. The public reads were quality trimmed at Q25 with fastp and then assembled into clones with MiXCR by TCRdb, keeping productive beta chains. Entries that share a CDR3 protein sequence are merged under the most common genes and DNA. The sample data list 700,000 to 900,000 distinct CDR3 sequences, and 25% to 30% of these were observed just once. The top ten hold about 2.9% of the sample. These data were also reused for a study on T cells of mothers and their children.

The sample comprised blood. Receptors were obtained from a boy between 10 and 17 years old in good health.

The chain couples TRBV12-3 or TRBV12-4 to TRBJ2-1, with D possibly being TRBD2 (7 bases). The V gene lost 6 bases and the J gene lost 2 bases, with 14 bases spanning the gap. This CDR3 spans 15 amino acids. In DNA, the CDR3 is TGTGCCAGCAGAGGGGAGGGGGGGGCCTACAATGAGCAGTTCTTC. It yields the protein CASRGEGGAYNEQFF.

This clonotype showed up just a few times. The chain has TRBV7-9 and TRBJ1-5; 8 bases align to TRBD1. The CDR3 is made up of 14 amino acids. With 4 bases clipped from V and 7 bases from J, the junction kept 6 bases outside the gene matches. The germline V gene has CDR1 SEHNR and CDR2 FQNEAQ (reference sequence). The CDR3 protein is CASSSTGVVQPQHF. DNA of the CDR3: TGTGCCAGCAGCTCGACAGGGGTGGTCCAGCCCCAGCATTTT. Looking up the rest from reference TRBV7-9 and TRBJ1-5 gives the full variable domain: DTGVSQNPRHKITKRGQNVTFRCDPISEHNRLYWYRQTLGQGPEFLTYFQNEAQLEKSRLLSDRFSAERPKGSFSTLEIQRTEQGDSAMYLCASSSTGVVQPQHFGDGTRLSIL.

This clonotype appeared a few times. The chain has TRBV7-9 and TRBJ1-4, with D possibly being TRBD1 (5 bases). Germline V CDR1 and CDR2: SEHNR, FQNEAQ (reference sequence). Trimming removed 3 bases from V and 8 bases from J, with 19 bases in between. The CDR3 is 16 residues long. As DNA, the CDR3 is TGTGCCAGCAGCTTTGATTCAGCGGGGGGTAGCGAAAAACTGTTTTTT. Its protein product is CASSFDSAGGSEKLFF.

This sequence joins TRBV28 and TRBJ2-7, with D hard to call. Germline assignment: CDR1 MDHEN and CDR2 SYDVKM. V shed 2 bases and J shed 2 bases, with 10 bases lying between them. The CDR3 is 14 residues long. The CDR3 nucleotides read TGTGCCAGCAGTTTAATTCTAGTCCCCTACGAGCAGTACTTC. Protein product: CASSLILVPYEQYF.

The chain recombines TRBV4-1 with TRBJ2-7; perhaps D is TRBD1 or TRBD2 (5 bases each). Trimming removed 0 bases at V and 2 bases at J, with 11 bases between. Per the germline V gene, CDR1 is MGHRA and CDR2 is YSYEKL. The CDR3 runs 15 residues. CDR3 region: CASSQDVGATYEQYF. In nucleotides, the CDR3 is TGCGCCAGCAGCCAAGATGTCGGGGCCACCTACGAGCAGTACTTC.

This clonotype has just a few counts. The chain uses TRBV27 and TRBJ2-4; D uncertain. Trimming stripped 2 bases from V and 6 bases from J, with 8 bases between. Germline-derived CDR1 and CDR2 are MNHEY and SMNVEV (reference sequence). The CDR3 has 13 amino acids. The CDR3 reads CASSLGQSNIQYF. CDR3 nucleotides: TGTGCCAGCAGTTTAGGCCAGTCAAACATTCAGTACTTC.

The CDR3 DNA reads as TGCGCCAGCAGCCAAGGTCAGGGGGCCGTGGACACTGAAGCTTTCTTT. Translating gives CASSQGQGAVDTEAFF. The chain recombines TRBV4-1 with TRBJ1-1; 8 bases agree with TRBD1. The germline V gene has CDR1 MGHRA and CDR2 YSYEKL. After removal of 1 base from V and 3 bases from J, the junction contained 7 bases not matched to a gene. The CDR3 runs 16 residues.

This chain connects TRBV30 to TRBJ2-6; D may be TRBD1 (5 bases). Trimming left V 8 bases short and J 2 bases short, with 16 bases between. The CDR3 length is 15 residues. Per germline, CDR1 GTSNPN and CDR2 SVGIG (reference sequence). CDR3 region: CAHGRDFTGANVLTF. DNA of the CDR3: TGTGCCCACGGCAGGGATTTTACTGGGGCCAACGTCCTGACTTTC.

This rearrangement joins TRBV4-1 to TRBJ1-1; 8 bases are shared with TRBD1. The CDR3 extends over 16 amino acids. The junction had 9 bases not matched to a gene; V was cut back by 2 bases and J by 4 bases. Germline V gene sequence: CDR1 MGHRA, CDR2 YSYEKL. The CDR3 DNA is TGCGCCAGCAGCCAATCTCAACAGGGGGGCGGCACTGAAGCTTTCTTT. Translating gives CASSQSQQGGGTEAFF.

This clonotype turned up a few times. V and J are TRBV20-1 and TRBJ1-1; a possible D gene is TRBD1 (5 bases). The ends were cut back, 6 bases at V and 6 bases at J, with 11 bases in the middle. This CDR3 spans 11 amino acids. In germline, CDR1 is DFQATT, CDR2 SNEGSKA (reference sequence). The CDR3 DNA sequence: TGCAGTGCCCTACAGGAGGCTGAAGCTTTCTTT. As protein: CSALQEAEAFF.

V is TRBV6-1 and J is TRBJ2-7, with 7 bases matching TRBD2. CDR1 MNHNS and CDR2 SASEGT come from the germline V gene. J gave up 3 bases and V 6 bases, and 8 bases lay outside the gene matches. The length of the CDR3 is 14 residues. The CDR3: CASSFLGGDYEQYF. CDR3 nucleotides: TGTGCCAGCAGCTTCTTGGGGGGGGACTACGAGCAGTACTTC.

The sample holds a few counts of this clonotype. The chain carries TRBV6-6 and TRBJ1-1, with a tentative D call TRBD1 (5 bases). Germline lookup yields CDR1 MNHNY and CDR2 SVGAGI (reference sequence). CDR3 size: 16 residues. Trimming left V 0 bases short and J 0 bases short, with 11 bases between. The CDR3: CASSYSAGGVNTEAFF. The CDR3 region has the DNA TGTGCCAGCAGTTACTCGGCCGGAGGGGTGAACACTGAAGCTTTCTTT.

This clonotype was counted a single time. This chain joins TRBV4-1 and TRBJ2-1; no definite D call. The end of the DNA fits TRBJ2-7 better, so the J call may be wrong. CDR1 MGHRA and CDR2 YSYEKL come from the germline V gene. CDR3 length equals 17 residues. The CDR3 DNA reads as TGCGCCAGCAGCCAAGAAGACGCCCCGGTGGGCTCCTACGAGCAGTACTTC. Amino acids: CASSQEDAPVGSYEQYF.

In this sample, this clonotype turned up a few times. Here the CDR3 reads CASSQAPEAIYGYTF. The DNA for the CDR3 is TGCGCCAGCAGCCAAGCCCCCGAGGCCATCTATGGCTACACCTTC. The genes are TRBV4-1 and TRBJ1-2; no clear D gene. This CDR3 region has 15 residues. The germline gives CDR1 MGHRA, CDR2 YSYEKL. The V end lost 1 base, the J end lost 4 bases, and 13 bases lay between the germline ends.

CDR3 sequence (DNA): TGTGCCAGCAGCTCCTACAGGGGGCGAACGAATGAGCAGTTCTTC. Translated, it gives CASSSYRGRTNEQFF. The V call is TRBV7-2, the J call TRBJ2-5; TRBD1 agrees at 9 bases. Near its end, the DNA agrees better with TRBJ2-1, so the J call may be wrong. Germline CDR1 is SGHTA and CDR2 is FQGNSA. The CDR3 sequence is 15 residues long.

This clonotype was seen only a few times. J is TRBJ2-3 and V is TRBV27, with D perhaps matching TRBD2 (6 bases). Germline CDR1 reads MNHEY; CDR2 reads SMNVEV (reference sequence). The CDR3 consists of 13 residues. The germline V and J ends were trimmed by 5 bases and 6 bases, with 12 bases remaining between them. CDR3 sequence (DNA): TGTGCCAGCAGTCGACCAGGGAGGGATACGCAGTATTTT. As protein: CASSRPGRDTQYF.

This clonotype came up once. The V call is TRBV20-1, the J call TRBJ2-3; D unclear. V was trimmed by 6 bases and J by 1 base, leaving 8 bases between them. This CDR3 region has 12 residues. Germline V gene lookup returns CDR1 DFQATT and CDR2 SNEGSKA (reference sequence). The CDR3 loop is CSAYPRTDTQYF. DNA for the CDR3: TGCAGTGCCTACCCCCGCACAGATACGCAGTATTTT.

A few counts support this clonotype. This chain links TRBV7-9 with TRBJ2-5, with D hard to call. The J call could be wrong; TRBJ2-7 is a better fit for the DNA end. The CDR3 covers 11 residues. Looked up from germline, CDR1 is SEHNR and CDR2 is FQNEAQ (reference sequence). CDR3 sequence (DNA): TGTGCCAGCAGCCCGAGAAACGAGCAGTACTTC. It encodes CASSPRNEQYF.

V is TRBV5-1 and J is TRBJ2-3; 12 bases fit TRBD1. V dropped 3 bases and J dropped 8; count of bases not matched to a gene: 7. CDR3 length equals 15 residues. Germline-derived CDR1 and CDR2 are SGHRS and YFSETQ. The CDR3 nucleotides are TGCGCCAGCAGCTCGGGACAGGGGGCAGGAGGTACGCAGTATTTT. Residues: CASSSGQGAGGTQYF.

The chain couples TRBV20-1 to TRBJ2-7, with 11 nucleotides matching TRBD2. Germline V gene lookup returns CDR1 DFQATT and CDR2 SNEGSKA (reference sequence). Trimming cost V 5 bases and J 3 bases; bases outside gene matches: 6. The length of the CDR3 is 14 residues. CDR3 sequence reads: CSAFSLAGGYEQYF. The DNA for the CDR3 is TGCAGTGCTTTTAGCCTAGCGGGGGGCTACGAGCAGTACTTC.

The CDR3 reads CASSQATLQKSSYNSPLHF. Here the CDR3 DNA reads TGCGCCAGCAGCCAAGCAACGCTACAGAAAAGCTCCTATAATTCACCCCTCCACTTT. This chain joins TRBV4-1 and TRBJ1-6; D is unclear. V was shortened by 1 base and J by 0 bases, with 16 bases between the two germline ends. The CDR3 sequence is 19 residues long. Germline lookup yields CDR1 MGHRA and CDR2 YSYEKL.

The chain uses TRBV27 and TRBJ2-5; D ambiguous. This CDR3 is built from 13 residues. The V end lost 5 bases, the J end lost 5 bases, and 12 bases lay between the germline ends. Germline V CDR1 and CDR2: MNHEY, SMNVEV (reference sequence). CDR3 amino acids: CASSVYPRETQYF. CDR3 DNA: TGTGCCAGCAGTGTGTACCCCCGTGAGACCCAGTACTTC.